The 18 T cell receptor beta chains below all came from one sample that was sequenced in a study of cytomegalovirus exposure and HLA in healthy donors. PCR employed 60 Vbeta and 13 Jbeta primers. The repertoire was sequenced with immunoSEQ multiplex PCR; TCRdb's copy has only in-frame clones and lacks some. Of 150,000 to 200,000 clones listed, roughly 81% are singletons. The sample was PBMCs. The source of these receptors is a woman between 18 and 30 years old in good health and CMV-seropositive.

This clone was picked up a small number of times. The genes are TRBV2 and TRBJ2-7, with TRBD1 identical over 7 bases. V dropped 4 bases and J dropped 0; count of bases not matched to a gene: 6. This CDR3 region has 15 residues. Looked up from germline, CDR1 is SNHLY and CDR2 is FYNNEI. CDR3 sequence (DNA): TGTGCCAGCAGTGTGGGGGACAGCTTCTCCTACGAGCAGTACTTC. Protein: CASSVGDSFSYEQYF. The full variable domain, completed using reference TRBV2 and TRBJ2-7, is EPEVTQTPSHQVTQMGQEVILRCVPISNHLYFYWYRQILGQKVEFLVSFYNNEISEKSEIFDDQFSVERPDGSNFTLKIRSTKLEDSAMYFCASSVGDSFSYEQYFGPGTRLTVT.

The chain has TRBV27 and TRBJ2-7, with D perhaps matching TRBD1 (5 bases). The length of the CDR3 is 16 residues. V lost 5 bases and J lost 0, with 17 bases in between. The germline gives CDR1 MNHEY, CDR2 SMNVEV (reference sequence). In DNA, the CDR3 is TGTGCCAGCAGTGAAATCTGGGGCTCCAGCTCCTACGAGCAGTACTTC. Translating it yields CASSEIWGSSSYEQYF.

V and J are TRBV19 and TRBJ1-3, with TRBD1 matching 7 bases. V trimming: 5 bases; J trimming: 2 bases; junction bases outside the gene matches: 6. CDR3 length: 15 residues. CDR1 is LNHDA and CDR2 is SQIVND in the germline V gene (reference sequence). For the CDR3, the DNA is TGTGCCAGTAGTGGAGACAGGGCTGCTGGAAACACCATATATTTT. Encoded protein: CASSGDRAAGNTIYF.

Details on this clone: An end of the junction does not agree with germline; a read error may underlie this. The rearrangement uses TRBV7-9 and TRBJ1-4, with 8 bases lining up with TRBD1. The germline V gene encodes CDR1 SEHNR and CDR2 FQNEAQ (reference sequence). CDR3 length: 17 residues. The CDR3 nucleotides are TGTTCCAGCAGCTCCGGGACAGGCCTCCGAGGGGGGGAAAAACTGTTTTTT. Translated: CSSSSGTGLRGGEKLFF.

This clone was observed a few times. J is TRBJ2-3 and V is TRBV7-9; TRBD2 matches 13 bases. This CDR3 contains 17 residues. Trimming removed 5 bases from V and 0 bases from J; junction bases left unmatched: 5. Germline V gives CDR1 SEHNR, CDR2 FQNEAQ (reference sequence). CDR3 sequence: CASSPLLAGGSTDTQYF. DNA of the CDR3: TGTGCCAGCAGCCCCCTACTAGCGGGGGGGAGCACAGATACGCAGTATTTT.

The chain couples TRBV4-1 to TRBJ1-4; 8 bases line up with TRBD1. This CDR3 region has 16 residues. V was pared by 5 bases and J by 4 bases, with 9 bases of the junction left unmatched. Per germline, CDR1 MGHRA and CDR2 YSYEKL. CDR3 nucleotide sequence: TGCGCCAGCAGCGACCAGGGGGCAGCTTTTAATGAAAAACTGTTTTTT. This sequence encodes CASSDQGAAFNEKLFF.

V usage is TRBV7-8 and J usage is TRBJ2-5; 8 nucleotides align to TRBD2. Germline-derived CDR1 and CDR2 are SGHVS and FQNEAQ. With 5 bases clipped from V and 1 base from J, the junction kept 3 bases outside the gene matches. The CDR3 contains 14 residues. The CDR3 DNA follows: TGTGCCAGCAGCCTCGGACTAGCCCAAGAGACCCAGTACTTC. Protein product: CASSLGLAQETQYF.

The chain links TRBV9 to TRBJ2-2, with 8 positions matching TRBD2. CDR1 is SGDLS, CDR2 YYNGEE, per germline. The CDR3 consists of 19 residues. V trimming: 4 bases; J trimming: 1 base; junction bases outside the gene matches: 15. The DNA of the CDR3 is TGTGCCAGCAGCCATCGCATGTACCCGGGACTAGAGAACACCGGGGAGCTGTTTTTT. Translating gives CASSHRMYPGLENTGELFF. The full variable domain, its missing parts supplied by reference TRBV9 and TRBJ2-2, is DSGVTQTPKHLITATGQRVTLRCSPRSGDLSVYWYQQSLDQGLQFLIQYYNGEERAKGNILERFSAQQFPDLHSELNLSSLELGDSALYFCASSHRMYPGLENTGELFFGEGSRLTVL.

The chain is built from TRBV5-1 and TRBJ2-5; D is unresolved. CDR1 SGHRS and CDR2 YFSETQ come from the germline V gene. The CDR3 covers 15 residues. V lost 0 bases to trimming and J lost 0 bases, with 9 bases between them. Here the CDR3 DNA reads TGCGCCAGCAGCTTGGTATCGGGTAACCAAGAGACCCAGTACTTC. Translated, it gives CASSLVSGNQETQYF.

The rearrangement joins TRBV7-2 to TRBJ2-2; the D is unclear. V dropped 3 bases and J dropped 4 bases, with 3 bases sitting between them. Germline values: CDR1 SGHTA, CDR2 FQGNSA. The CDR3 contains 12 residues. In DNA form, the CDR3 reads TGTGCCAGCAGCTTCCTCACCGGGGAGCTGTTTTTT. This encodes CASSFLTGELFF.

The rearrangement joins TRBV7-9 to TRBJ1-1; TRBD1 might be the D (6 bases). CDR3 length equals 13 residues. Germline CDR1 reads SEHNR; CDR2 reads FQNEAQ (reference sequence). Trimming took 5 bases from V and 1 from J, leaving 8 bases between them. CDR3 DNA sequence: TGTGCCAGCAGCATGGGACAGAACACTGAAGCTTTCTTT. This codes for CASSMGQNTEAFF.

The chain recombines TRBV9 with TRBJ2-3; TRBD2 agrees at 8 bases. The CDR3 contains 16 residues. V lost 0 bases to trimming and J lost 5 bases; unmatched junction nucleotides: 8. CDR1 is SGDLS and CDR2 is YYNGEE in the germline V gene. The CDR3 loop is CASSVAGGAFGDTQYF. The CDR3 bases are TGTGCCAGCAGCGTAGCCGGGGGGGCCTTTGGAGATACGCAGTATTTT.

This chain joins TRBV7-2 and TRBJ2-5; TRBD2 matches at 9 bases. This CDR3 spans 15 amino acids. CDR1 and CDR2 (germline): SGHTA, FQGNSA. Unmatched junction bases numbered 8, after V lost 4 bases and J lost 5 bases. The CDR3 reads CASSSPTGLAETQYF. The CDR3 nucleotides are TGTGCCAGCAGCTCACCAACCGGACTAGCGGAGACCCAGTACTTC.

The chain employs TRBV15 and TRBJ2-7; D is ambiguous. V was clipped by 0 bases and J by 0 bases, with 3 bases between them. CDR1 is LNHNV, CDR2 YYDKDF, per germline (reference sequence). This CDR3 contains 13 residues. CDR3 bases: TGTGCCACCAGCAGAGAGTACTCCTACGAGCAGTACTTC. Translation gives CATSREYSYEQYF.

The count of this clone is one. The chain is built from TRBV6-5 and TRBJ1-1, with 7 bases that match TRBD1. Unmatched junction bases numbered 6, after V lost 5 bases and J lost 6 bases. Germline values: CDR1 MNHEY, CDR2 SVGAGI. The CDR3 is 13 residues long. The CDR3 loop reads CASSRTGVAEAFF. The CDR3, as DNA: TGTGCCAGCAGTCGTACAGGGGTGGCTGAAGCTTTCTTT.

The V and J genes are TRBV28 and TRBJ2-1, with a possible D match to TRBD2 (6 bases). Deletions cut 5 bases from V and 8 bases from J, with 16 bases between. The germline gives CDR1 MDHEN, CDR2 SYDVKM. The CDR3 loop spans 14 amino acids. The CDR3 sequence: CASSRGLLGDEQFF. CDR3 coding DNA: TGTGCCAGCAGTAGGGGACTCCTAGGGGATGAGCAGTTCTTC.

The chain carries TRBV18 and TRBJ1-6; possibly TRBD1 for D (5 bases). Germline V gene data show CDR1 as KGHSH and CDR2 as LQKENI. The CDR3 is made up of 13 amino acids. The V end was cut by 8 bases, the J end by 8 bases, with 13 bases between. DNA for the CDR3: TGTGCCAGCGTTCAGGGCGGGGATTCACCCCTCCACTTT. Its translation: CASVQGGDSPLHF.

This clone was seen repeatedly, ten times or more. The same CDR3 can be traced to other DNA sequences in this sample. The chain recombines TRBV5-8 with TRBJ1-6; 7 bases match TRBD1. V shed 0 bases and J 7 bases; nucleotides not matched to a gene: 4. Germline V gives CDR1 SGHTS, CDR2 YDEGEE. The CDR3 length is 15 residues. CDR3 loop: CASSLGQGGNSPLHF. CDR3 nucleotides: TGTGCCAGCAGCTTGGGCCAGGGGGGCAATTCACCCCTCCACTTT.